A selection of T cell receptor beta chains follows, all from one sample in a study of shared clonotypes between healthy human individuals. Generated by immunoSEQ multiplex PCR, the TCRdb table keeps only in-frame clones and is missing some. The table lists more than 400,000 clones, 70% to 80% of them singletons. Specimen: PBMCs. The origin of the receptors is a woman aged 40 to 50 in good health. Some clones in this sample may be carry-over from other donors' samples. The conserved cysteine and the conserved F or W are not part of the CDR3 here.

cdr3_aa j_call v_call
ASSPLIGRGGTDTQY TRBJ2-3 TRBV9
ASSPNRVTSEKLF TRBJ1-4 TRBV7-9
ASSQDGSVQEQY TRBJ2-5 TRBV4-1
ASSLESTNEKLF TRBJ1-4 TRBV7-2
ASSLSRGSYNEQF TRBJ2-1 TRBV7-6
ASSYLVDSYEQY TRBJ2-7 TRBV6-5
ASSVQGTQETQY TRBJ2-5 TRBV9
ASSGLLAGNYNEQF TRBJ2-1 TRBV9
ASSLGTRIAEQY TRBJ2-7 TRBV11-2
AARDSSYEQY TRBJ2-7 TRBV28
ASSVGGGTSTQY TRBJ2-5 TRBV9
AISEPWRSETQY TRBJ2-5 TRBV10-3
ASSEARGLSTDTQY TRBJ2-3 TRBV6-1
AWTTGTSTEAEY TRBJ2-7 TRBV30
ASSSSANTEAF TRBJ1-1 TRBV18